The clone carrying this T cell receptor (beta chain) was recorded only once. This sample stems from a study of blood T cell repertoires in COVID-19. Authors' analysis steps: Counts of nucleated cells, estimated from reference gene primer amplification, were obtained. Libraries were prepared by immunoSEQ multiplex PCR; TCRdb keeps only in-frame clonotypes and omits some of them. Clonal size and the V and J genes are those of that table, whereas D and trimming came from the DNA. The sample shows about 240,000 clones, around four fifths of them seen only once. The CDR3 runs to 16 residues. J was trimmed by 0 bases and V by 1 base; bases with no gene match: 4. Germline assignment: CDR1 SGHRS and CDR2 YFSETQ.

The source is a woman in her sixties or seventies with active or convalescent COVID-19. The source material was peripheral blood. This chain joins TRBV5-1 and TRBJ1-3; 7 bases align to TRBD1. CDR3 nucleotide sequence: TGCGCCAGCAGCTTGCGACAGGGCCTCTCTGGAAACACCATATATTTT. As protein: CASSLRQGLSGNTIYF.